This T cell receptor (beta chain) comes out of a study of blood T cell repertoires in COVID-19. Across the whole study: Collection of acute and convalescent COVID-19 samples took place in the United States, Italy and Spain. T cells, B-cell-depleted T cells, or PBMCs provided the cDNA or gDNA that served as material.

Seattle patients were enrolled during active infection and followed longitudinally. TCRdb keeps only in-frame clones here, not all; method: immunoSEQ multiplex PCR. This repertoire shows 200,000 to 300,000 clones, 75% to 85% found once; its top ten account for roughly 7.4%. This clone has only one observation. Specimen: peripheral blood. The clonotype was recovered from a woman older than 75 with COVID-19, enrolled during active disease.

CDR3 protein: CASSVRGNQPQHF. In nucleotides, the CDR3 is TGTGCCAGCAGTGTACGCGGCAATCAGCCCCAGCATTTT. The chain has TRBV2 and TRBJ1-5, with D unclear. With 4 bases removed from V and 2 bases from J, the gap between germline ends came to 6 bases. The CDR3 covers 13 residues. The V gene's germline CDR1 is SNHLY and CDR2 FYNNEI. Variable domain in full (rest from reference TRBV2 and TRBJ1-5): EPEVTQTPSHQVTQMGQEVILRCVPISNHLYFYWYRQILGQKVEFLVSFYNNEISEKSEIFDDQFSVERPDGSNFTLKIRSTKLEDSAMYFCASSVRGNQPQHFGDGTRLSIL.